This is a list of T cell receptor beta chains from one sample in a study of blood T cell repertoires in COVID-19. TCRdb keeps only in-frame clones here, not all; method: immunoSEQ multiplex PCR. The table lists about 160,000 clones, approximately 88% of them singletons, with 9.1% in the top ten. Sequenced input: peripheral blood. Receptors were obtained from a woman older than 75 with active or convalescent COVID-19. Each CDR3 is given with its conserved first and last residue. A D gene is named only where the DNA matches it firmly. Clone sizes are given selectively: once, few, many, or a class where the clone is expanded.

d_call j_call v_call clone_size cdr3_nt cdr3_aa
TRBD2 TRBJ2-3 TRBV13 NA TGTGCCAGCAGCCTTCTAGCGGGGGGCAGGGCAGATACGCAGTATTTT CASSLLAGGRADTQYF
NA TRBJ1-1 TRBV7-6 few TGTGCCAGCAGCCTCTGGGGGACAGAAGCTTTCTTT CASSLWGTEAFF
NA TRBJ1-6 TRBV6-5 few TGTGCCAGCAGATTAGAAACCCTCCACTTT CASRLETLHF
NA TRBJ1-5 TRBV19 NA TGTGCCAGTAGTATAGAGGCAGGGAATCAGCCCCAGCATTTT CASSIEAGNQPQHF
NA TRBJ2-5 TRBV19 NA TGTGCCAGTAAGTTGACAGCCGTTCACCAAGAGACCCAGTACTTC CASKLTAVHQETQYF
NA TRBJ1-4 TRBV6-5 NA TGTGCCAGCTCTGCCAGTGCAACTAATGAAAAACTGTTTTTT CASSASATNEKLFF
NA TRBJ1-1 TRBV6-5 NA TGTGCCAGCAGTTACTCGTGGGGCAAGAACACTGAAGCTTTCTTT CASSYSWGKNTEAFF
TRBD2 TRBJ2-5 TRBV9 NA TGTGCCAGCAGCGCCGTCCTAGCGGGGGGGCACGAGACCCAGTACTTC CASSAVLAGGHETQYF
TRBD1 TRBJ2-5 TRBV9 NA TGTGCCAGCAGCGTAGGGCCGACAGGGAAAGAGACCCAGTACTTC CASSVGPTGKETQYF
TRBD1 TRBJ1-6 TRBV5-6 NA TGTGCCAGCAGCTTGGTGGGACAGGGAACTCATTCACCCCTCCACTTT CASSLVGQGTHSPLHF
NA TRBJ1-2 TRBV30 NA TGTGCCTGGAGTACTTCCGATTTGGTCGGCTACACCTTC CAWSTSDLVGYTF
TRBD1 TRBJ1-1 TRBV6-5 NA TGTGCCAGCAGTTACCGCGGACAGGGGGCGGGAGAAGCTTTCTTT CASSYRGQGAGEAFF
NA TRBJ2-5 TRBV7-2 NA TGTGCCAGCAGCTCTGACGGGACAACGTCGGAGACCCAGTACTTC CASSSDGTTSETQYF
TRBD2 TRBJ2-7 TRBV7-2 NA TGTGCCAGCAGCTTAGTGCAGCGGGGTGGCCCAAACGAGCAGTACTTC CASSLVQRGGPNEQYF
NA TRBJ1-2 TRBV3-1/TRBV3-2 NA TGTGCCAGCAGCCAAGTACAGGGCAACTATGGCTACACCTTC CASSQVQGNYGYTF
TRBD2 TRBJ2-5 TRBV7-2 NA TGTGCCAGCAGCTTAGAGATGTGGGAGGGCCAGTACTTC CASSLEMWEGQYF
TRBD1 TRBJ2-5 TRBV27 few TGTGCCAGCAGCCCTACAGGGGGCTTACAAGAGACCCAGTACTTC CASSPTGGLQETQYF
NA TRBJ2-3 TRBV6-4 once TGTGCCAGCATCTTAACAGATACGCAGTATTTT CASILTDTQYF
NA TRBJ2-7 TRBV6-2/TRBV6-3 once TGTGCCAGCAGTTATCTTTCGGGGTCCAGTCTTAGCTCCTACGAGCAGTACTTC CASSYLSGSSLSSYEQYF
NA TRBJ1-2 TRBV4-3 NA TGCGCCAGCAGCCAGATGCGGGGGGGACTTTATGGCTACACCTTC CASSQMRGGLYGYTF
NA TRBJ2-1 TRBV19 NA TGTGCCAGTAGTAACTCAGCCGGGTCCCGAGTCGGGCAGTTCTTC CASSNSAGSRVGQFF